This T cell receptor (beta chain) was profiled in a study of blood T cell repertoires in COVID-19. On the study more broadly: Samples came from the United States, Italy and Spain, spanning acute and convalescent COVID-19.

Authors' processing steps: Reference gene primers were amplified, and this amplification served to estimate nucleated cell counts. Repertoires were generated with immunoSEQ multiplex PCR, while TCRdb's copy carries only in-frame clones and drops some. The V and J calls and clone size were taken over from that table, and D and trimming were inferred from the DNA. The sample shows about 48,000 clones, 75% to 90% of them seen only once. Germline CDR1 and CDR2: GTSNPN and SVGIG (reference sequence). Trimming took 4 bases from V and 8 from J, leaving 15 bases between them. This CDR3 comprises 13 residues.

This TCR derives from a human donor in a cohort sampled during active COVID-19. The donor label of this sample is uncertain. The specimen was peripheral blood. The rearrangement links TRBV30 to TRBJ1-3; tentative D call: TRBD1 (5 bases). The CDR3 protein is CAWNGGGLYTIYF. The CDR3 nucleotides are TGTGCCTGGAACGGGGGAGGGTTATACACCATATATTTT. The variable domain in full, completed from reference TRBV30 and TRBJ1-3, reads SQTIHQWPATLVQPVGSPLSLECTVEGTSNPNLYWYRQAAGRGLQLLFYSVGIGQISSEVPQNLSASRPQDRQFILSSKKLLLSDSGFYLCAWNGGGLYTIYFGEGSWLTVV.